This T cell receptor beta chain emerged from a study of PD-1 blockade in classical Hodgkin lymphoma (dated by TCRdb to about 2020). Concerning the study at large: Nivolumab dosing was 3 mg/kg intravenously every 2 weeks, continuing until either disease progression or unacceptable toxicity. A peripheral blood immune signature of response to PD-1 blockade in classical Hodgkin lymphoma was defined using TCR beta sequencing and CyTOF. Overall results and qualifications from the work: Baseline TCR diversity was reported as lower in newly diagnosed patients than in healthy donors, and lower still in relapsed/refractory patients. Patients starting nivolumab less than 1 year after ASCT had lower diversity and were excluded from later analyses to avoid confounding by immune reconstitution. CD4+ but not CD8+ TCR diversity rose significantly by C4D1 (p=0.0027 vs p=0.16), most apparent in complete responders (p=0.02). The study covered only a single clinical trial cohort, and the causes of the repertoire differences, possibly disease activity or prior therapy, were still not defined. Among trial patients, those achieving complete response had baseline diversity similar to that of newly diagnosed patients, while diversity was significantly lower in partial responders and progressors.

Genomic DNA was extracted with the Qiagen DNeasy kit from unsorted PBMCs and from negatively selected CD4+ and CD8+ fractions. TCR beta CDR3 regions were subjected to amplification by immunoSEQ multiplex PCR with primers that anneal to V and J segments. A synthetic immune receptor repertoire was used to minimize amplification bias, and remaining bias was computationally removed after sequencing. The authors' analysis ran thus. Repertoire diversity was quantified as the Shannon entropy index using custom Python scripts. Unsorted, CD4+ and CD8+ repertoires were analyzed separately, except for combined analyses in which CD4+ and CD8+ sequences were merged in silico. Clonal expansion was defined as at least a 2-fold frequency increase after treatment relative to C1D1, with a pseudocount of 0.5 for undetected baseline clones. Clones with 0 or 1 copy at C1D1 were classified as singleton clones, and clones with 2 or more copies were classified as non-singleton clones. Clones expanded in unsorted samples were annotated as CD4+, CD8+ or unknown by matching protein sequences in sorted samples from the same patient. Wilcoxon tests on paired samples were used to test diversity changes from C1D1 to C4D1. TCRdb mirrors the immuneACCESS table, restricted to in-frame sequences. Some clones are absent from its copies; in checked studies, under half trace to an unresolved V gene, and the reason for the others is unknown. D and trimming were read from the DNA, whereas the V and J calls and clone size are those reported in that table. Counted in this sample were roughly 100,000 clones; about nine tenths of them appeared once. The top ten constitute around 17% of the sample.

Comment on this clone: The specificity of this receptor is unknown. Within one base of it there is no much larger clone, and no base qualities were kept.

The meaning of the sample's time point label: cycle 4 day 1 (C4D1), after around six weeks of nivolumab. All trial patients had relapsed after autologous stem cell transplantation, with cohorts A, B and C differing in prior brentuximab vedotin exposure. A total of under 70 patients with relapsed/refractory classical Hodgkin lymphoma made up the trial cohort, and each patient's best overall response was complete response, partial response or progressive disease. In the multi-cohort phase II CheckMate 205 trial, trial patients received single-agent nivolumab. An independent review committee assessed best overall response using the 2007 International Working Group response criteria. PBMCs from the trial were collected at three points: immediately before nivolumab initiation (C1D1), and during therapy at cycle 2 day 1 and cycle 4 day 1. After peripheral blood was drawn into 8 mL Vacutainer Cell Preparation Tubes, PBMCs were isolated by centrifugation and then cryopreserved.

Here the sequenced sample was peripheral blood mononuclear cells (PBMCs), taken before the fourth cycle of nivolumab. This receptor was obtained from a human donor with classical Hodgkin lymphoma.

The CDR3 reads as follows: CASLTIGHAHQPQHF. The DNA reads as follows: TGTGCCAGTCTCACCATAGGCCATGCCCATCAGCCCCAGCATTTT. The receptor chain draws on TRBV28 and TRBJ1-5, with the D gene uncertain. Its CDR3 holds 15 amino acids, cysteine through phenylalanine. The retained sequence is limited to the CDR3, 45 bases, with the frame set at the first base. The germline V gene provides CDR1 MDHEN and CDR2 SYDVKM. Trimming removed 9 bases from V and 5 bases from J, leaving 20 bases between the germline ends.